The subject of this entry is one T cell receptor (beta chain). Sequencing was performed with immunoSEQ multiplex PCR; in TCRdb, only in-frame clones are kept and a portion is missing. The table has around 210,000 clones, over 80% seen once. These data originate in a study of blood T cell repertoires in COVID-19. The TCR was taken from a man aged 60 to 69 with COVID-19, enrolled during active disease. Sequencing was performed on peripheral blood.

The CDR3 sequence: CAWSTIRVNYGYTF. CDR3 in DNA: TGTGCCTGGAGTACCATCAGGGTTAACTATGGCTACACCTTC. The chain has TRBV30 and TRBJ1-2, with D possibly TRBD1 on 5 matching bases. Per the germline V gene, CDR1 is GTSNPN and CDR2 is SVGIG (reference sequence). The CDR3 is made up of 14 amino acids. V lost 2 bases to trimming and J lost 1 base, with 11 bases between them.